This TCR beta chain was identified during a study of T cells in Graves' hyperthyroidism and ophthalmopathy. The CDR3 runs 15 residues. Germline CDR1 reads MNHNS; CDR2 reads SASEGT. V dropped 8 bases and J dropped 0 bases, with 11 bases sitting between them. From RNA transcripts, TCR beta CDR3 regions were amplified. The HTBI primer set served for first-round RT-PCR of the TCR CDR3. TCRdb re-analysed the multiplex PCR reads in MiXCR, keeping a single row per CDR3 protein. The table has fewer than 300,000 distinct CDR3 sequences, roughly 15% seen once. Material: blood. The chain recombines TRBV6-1 with TRBJ2-6; D is possibly TRBD1 or TRBD2 (7 bases each). The clonotype was recovered from a woman between 45 and 60 years old with Graves' hyperthyroidism that later progressed to Graves' ophthalmopathy. CDR3 sequence (DNA): TGTGCCAGCCGGGGGGACAGCTCTGGGGCCAACGTCCTGACTTTC. It specifies CASRGDSSGANVLTF.